This TCR beta chain emerged from a study of cytomegalovirus exposure and HLA in healthy donors. The PCR contained 60 Vbeta and 13 Jbeta primers. The repertoire was sequenced with immunoSEQ multiplex PCR; TCRdb's copy has only in-frame clones and lacks some. The sample contains about 150,000 clones, 80% of which appear only once. Germline CDR1 SQVTM, CDR2 ANQGSEA. The length of the CDR3 is 15 residues. The trim removed 4 bases at V and 1 base at J, leaving 5 bases unmatched. Whole-study results and caveats: Excluded: some indistinguishable V segments such as TRBV6-2 and TRBV6-3. An analysis that came later showed most CMV-associated TCR beta chains appearing HLA-restricted.

About this clone: No antigen is known for it.

The chain uses TRBV29-1 and TRBJ2-5; 11 positions match TRBD1. The material sequenced was PBMCs. The receptor's source is a woman between 25 and 40 years old in good health and CMV-seronegative. This chain's CDR3 is CSVVGTGGSQETQYF. CDR3 in DNA: TGCAGCGTTGTGGGGACAGGGGGTTCCCAAGAGACCCAGTACTTC.